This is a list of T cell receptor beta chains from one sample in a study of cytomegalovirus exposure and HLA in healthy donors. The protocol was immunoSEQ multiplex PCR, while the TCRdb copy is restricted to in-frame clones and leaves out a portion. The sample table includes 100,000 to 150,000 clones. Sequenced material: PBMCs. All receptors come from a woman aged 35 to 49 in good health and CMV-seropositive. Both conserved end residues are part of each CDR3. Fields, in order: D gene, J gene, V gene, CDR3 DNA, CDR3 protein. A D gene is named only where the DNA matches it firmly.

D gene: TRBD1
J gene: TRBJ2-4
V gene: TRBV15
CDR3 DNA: TGTGCCACCAGCAGAGATGAACTGAGGGCAGGGGGCTATCTAGCCAAAAACATTCAGTACTTC
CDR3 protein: CATSRDELRAGGYLAKNIQYF

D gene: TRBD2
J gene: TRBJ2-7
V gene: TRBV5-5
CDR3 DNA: TGTGCCAGCAGCGCGGGAGGGCCACTCGAGCAGTACTTC
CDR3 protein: CASSAGGPLEQYF

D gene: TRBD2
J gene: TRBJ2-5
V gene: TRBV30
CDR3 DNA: TGTGCCTACCTTTGGGTAGCGGGAGAGACCCAGTACTTC
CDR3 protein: CAYLWVAGETQYF

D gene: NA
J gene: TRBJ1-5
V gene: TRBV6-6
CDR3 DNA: TGTGCCAGCAGTTACAGCGGGGGAGGTCAGCCCCAGCATTTT
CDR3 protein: CASSYSGGGQPQHF

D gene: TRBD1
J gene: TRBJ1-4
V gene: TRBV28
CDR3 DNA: TGTGCCAGCAATACCAGGGGGAGTGGGGCTAATGAAAAACTGTTTTTT
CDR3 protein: CASNTRGSGANEKLFF

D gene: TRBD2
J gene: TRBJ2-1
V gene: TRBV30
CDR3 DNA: TGTGCCTCATCGACTAGCGGGCTTCACAATGAGCAGTTCTTC
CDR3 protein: CASSTSGLHNEQFF

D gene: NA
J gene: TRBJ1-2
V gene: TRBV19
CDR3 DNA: TGTGCCAGTAGTCGGTTAGGGGGAAACTATGGCTACACCTTC
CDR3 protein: CASSRLGGNYGYTF

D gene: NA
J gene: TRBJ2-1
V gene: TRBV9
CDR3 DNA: TGTGCCAGCAGTGAGCGGGCTTCATACAATGAGCAGTTCTTC
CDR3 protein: CASSERASYNEQFF

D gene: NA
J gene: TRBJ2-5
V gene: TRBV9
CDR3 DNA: TGTGCCAGCAGCGAAGGGGTGACAACGCCGCGGGGAGCCCAGTACTTC
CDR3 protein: CASSEGVTTPRGAQYF

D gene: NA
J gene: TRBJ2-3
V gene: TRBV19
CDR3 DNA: TGTGCCAGTAGTTTATTGCGAGGAAGCACAGATACGCAGTATTTT
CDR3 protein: CASSLLRGSTDTQYF

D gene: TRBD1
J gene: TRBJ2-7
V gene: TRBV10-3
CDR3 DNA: TGTGCCATCAGGGAGACAGGGGGCGGCCGAAGCGTGCAGTACTTC
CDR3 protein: CAIRETGGGRSVQYF

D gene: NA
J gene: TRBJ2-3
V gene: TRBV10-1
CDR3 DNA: TGCGCCAGCAGTGAGTCTGGTGGGGGGGATACGCAGTATTTT
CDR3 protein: CASSESGGGDTQYF

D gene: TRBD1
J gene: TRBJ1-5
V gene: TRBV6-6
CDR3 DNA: TGTGCCAGCATGCCCCCCGGGACAGGGAATGAGCAGCCCCAGCATTTT
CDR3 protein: CASMPPGTGNEQPQHF

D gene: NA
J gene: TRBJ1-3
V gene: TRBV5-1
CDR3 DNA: TGCGCCAGCAGCTTGGGACCTCGCCGACAGGTATATTTT
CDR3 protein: CASSLGPRRQVYF

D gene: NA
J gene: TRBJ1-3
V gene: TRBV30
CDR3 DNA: TGTGCCTGGAGTGTAAGGATCGGGGGCTCTGGAAACACCATATATTTT
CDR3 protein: CAWSVRIGGSGNTIYF

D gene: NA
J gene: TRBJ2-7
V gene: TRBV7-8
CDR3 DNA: TGTGCCAGCAGCTTTGAACTAGCCCCCTACGAGCAGTACTTC
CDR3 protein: CASSFELAPYEQYF

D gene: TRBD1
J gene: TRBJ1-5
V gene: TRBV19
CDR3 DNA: TGTGCCAGTACTCCTGGACAGGACAATCAGCCCCAGCATTTT
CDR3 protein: CASTPGQDNQPQHF

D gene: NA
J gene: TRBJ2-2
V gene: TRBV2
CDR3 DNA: TGTGCCAGCAGTGAATACAATGTGGGCGCCGCTGGGACCGGGGAGCTGTTTTTT
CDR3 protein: CASSEYNVGAAGTGELFF

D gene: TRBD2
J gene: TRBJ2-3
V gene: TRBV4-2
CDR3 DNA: TGTGCCAGCAGCCAAGACTTGACTAGCCGGAGCACGTATTTT
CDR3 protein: CASSQDLTSRSTYF

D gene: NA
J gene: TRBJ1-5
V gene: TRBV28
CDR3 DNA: TGTGCCAGCAGTTTAATGGGGGCGGGCAATCAGCCCCAGCATTTT
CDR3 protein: CASSLMGAGNQPQHF

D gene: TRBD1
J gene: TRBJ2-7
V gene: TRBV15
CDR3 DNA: TGTGCCACCAGCAGAGGGGTCGGGACAGGGGTTGACGAGCAGTACTTC
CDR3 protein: CATSRGVGTGVDEQYF

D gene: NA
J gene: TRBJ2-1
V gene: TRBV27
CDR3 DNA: TGTGCCAGCAGTTTGACGCAGGGGAATGGGGATGAGCAGTTCTTC
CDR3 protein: CASSLTQGNGDEQFF

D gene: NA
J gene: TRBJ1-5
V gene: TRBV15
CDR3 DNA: TGTGCCACCAGCAGAGATCGGCAGGGAGGACAGCCCCAGCATTTT
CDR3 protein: CATSRDRQGGQPQHF

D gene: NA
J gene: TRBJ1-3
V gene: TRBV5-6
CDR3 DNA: TGTGCCAGCAGCTGGGGGGTACGCTCTGGAAACACCATATATTTT
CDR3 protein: CASSWGVRSGNTIYF

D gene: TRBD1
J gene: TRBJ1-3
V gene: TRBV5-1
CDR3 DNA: TGCGCCAGCAGCCTGGGACAGAGCTCTGGAAACACCATATATTTT
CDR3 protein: CASSLGQSSGNTIYF

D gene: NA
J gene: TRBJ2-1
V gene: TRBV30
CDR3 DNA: TGTGCCCTGGATTTGATCCCGGGAACCATTAATGAGCAGTTCTTC
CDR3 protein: CALDLIPGTINEQFF

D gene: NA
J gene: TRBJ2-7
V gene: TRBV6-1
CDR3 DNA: TGTGCCAGCAGTGAAGCGGTTGAGGTGCCACTATTCTACGAGCAGTACTTC
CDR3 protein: CASSEAVEVPLFYEQYF

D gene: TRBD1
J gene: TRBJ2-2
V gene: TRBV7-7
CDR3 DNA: TGTGCTAGCAGCGTGACCAGACAGGGGAACACCGGGGAGCTGTTTTTT
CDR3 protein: CASSVTRQGNTGELFF

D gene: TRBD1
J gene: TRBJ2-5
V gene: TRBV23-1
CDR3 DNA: TGCGCCAGCAGCCGGGAGTTCAGGAAGCCAACAGTCCCGGGACAGGGTAGGGAGACCCAGTACTTC
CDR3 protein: CASSREFRKPTVPGQGRETQYF

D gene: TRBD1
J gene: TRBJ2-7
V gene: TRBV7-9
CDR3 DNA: TGTGCCAGCAGCACCGGGACAGGGGGAACCTACGAGCAGTACTTC
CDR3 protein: CASSTGTGGTYEQYF

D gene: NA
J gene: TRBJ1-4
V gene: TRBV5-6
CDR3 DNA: NA
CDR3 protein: CASSLGSETVFF

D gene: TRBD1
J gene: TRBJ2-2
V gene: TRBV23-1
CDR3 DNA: TGCGCCAGCAGCCCCGGGACAGGGGAAACCGGGGAGCTGTTTTTT
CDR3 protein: CASSPGTGETGELFF

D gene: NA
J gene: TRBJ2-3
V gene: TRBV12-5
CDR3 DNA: TGTGCTAGTGGTTTGGGTCAGACAACATCAGATACGCAGTATTTT
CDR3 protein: CASGLGQTTSDTQYF

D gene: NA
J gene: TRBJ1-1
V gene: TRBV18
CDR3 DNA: TGTGCCAGCTCAGATTCAGTGAACACTGAAGCTTTCTTT
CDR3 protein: CASSDSVNTEAFF

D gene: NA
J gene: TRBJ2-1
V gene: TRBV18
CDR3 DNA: TGTGCCAGCTCACACAGGGACGACTACAATGAGCAGTTCTTC
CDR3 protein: CASSHRDDYNEQFF

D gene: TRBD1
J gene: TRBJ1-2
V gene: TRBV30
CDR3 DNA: TGTGCCTGGAGTGACGGCTTGAGACAGGGGGCATACTATGGCTACACCTTC
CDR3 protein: CAWSDGLRQGAYYGYTF

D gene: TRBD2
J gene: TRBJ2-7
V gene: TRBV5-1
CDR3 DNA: TGCGCCAGCAGCTTGTCACTAGCGGGAGCGAAGGAGCAGTACTTC
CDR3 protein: CASSLSLAGAKEQYF

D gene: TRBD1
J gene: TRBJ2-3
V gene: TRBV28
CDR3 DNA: TGTGCCAGCAGTTCTGGACAGGGCGGCACAGATACGCAGTATTTT
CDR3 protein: CASSSGQGGTDTQYF

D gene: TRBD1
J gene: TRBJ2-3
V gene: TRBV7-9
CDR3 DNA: TGTGCCAGCAGCCCAGGGACAGGGGAGTCAGATACGCAGTATTTT
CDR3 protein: CASSPGTGESDTQYF

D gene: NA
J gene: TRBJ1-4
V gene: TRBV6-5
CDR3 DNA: TGTGCCAGCAGTTACTCGAAGGTTTCCAGGCATGAAAAACTGTTTTTT
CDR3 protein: CASSYSKVSRHEKLFF

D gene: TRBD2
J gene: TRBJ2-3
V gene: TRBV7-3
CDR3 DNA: TGTGCCAGCAGCTTAACGCCTCTAGCGGGCCCAGAGGGCACAGATACGCAGTATTTT
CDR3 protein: CASSLTPLAGPEGTDTQYF

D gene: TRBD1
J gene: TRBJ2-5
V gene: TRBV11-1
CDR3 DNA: TGTGCCAGCAGCGCATCCACCGTGGTCACAGGGGACTTC
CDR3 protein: CASSASTVVTGDF

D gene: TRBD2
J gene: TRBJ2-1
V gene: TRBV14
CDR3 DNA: TGTGCCAGCAGCGGGGCTAGCGGGAGAAATGAGCAGTTCTTC
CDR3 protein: CASSGASGRNEQFF

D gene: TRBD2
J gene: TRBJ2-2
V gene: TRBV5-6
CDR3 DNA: TGTGCCAGCAACCCGACCGGGAGGCACACCGGGGAGCTGTTTTTT
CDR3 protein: CASNPTGRHTGELFF

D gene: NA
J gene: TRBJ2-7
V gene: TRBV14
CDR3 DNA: TGTGCCAGCAGCCACACGAGAGGGTACGGGCAGTACTTC
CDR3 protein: CASSHTRGYGQYF

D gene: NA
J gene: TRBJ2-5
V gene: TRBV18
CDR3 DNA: TGTGCCAGCTCAGTCTCGCAGGGGCTTCGGGAGACCCAGTACTTC
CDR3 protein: CASSVSQGLRETQYF

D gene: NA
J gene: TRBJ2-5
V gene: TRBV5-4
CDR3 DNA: TGTGCCAGCAGCTTAGCAGGGACTCAAGAGACCCAGTACTTC
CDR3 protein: CASSLAGTQETQYF

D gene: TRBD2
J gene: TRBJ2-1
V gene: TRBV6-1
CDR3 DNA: TGTGCCAGCAGTGCGGCTAGCGGGAGTGAGCAGTTCTTC
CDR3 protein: CASSAASGSEQFF

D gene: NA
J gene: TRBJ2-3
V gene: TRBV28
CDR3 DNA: NA
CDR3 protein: CASSFAQGNWEYF

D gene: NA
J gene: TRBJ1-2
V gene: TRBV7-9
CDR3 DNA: TGTGCCAGCAGCTCCGCCCAGGGTCACAGAAACTATGGCTACACCTTC
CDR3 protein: CASSSAQGHRNYGYTF

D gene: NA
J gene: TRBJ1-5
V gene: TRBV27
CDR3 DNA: TGTGCCAGCAGTTCCCTAGGGGAGGCCCTCAATCAGCCCCAGCATTTT
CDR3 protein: CASSSLGEALNQPQHF

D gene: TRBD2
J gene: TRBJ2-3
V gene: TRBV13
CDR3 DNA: TGTGCCAGCAGCCTCGGACTAGCGGCCGTGGATACGCAGTATTTT
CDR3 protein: CASSLGLAAVDTQYF

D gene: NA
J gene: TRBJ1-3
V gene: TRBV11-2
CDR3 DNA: TGTGCCAGCAGCTTAGGGGTCAGGGCAGGCGGCGACACCATATATTTT
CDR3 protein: CASSLGVRAGGDTIYF

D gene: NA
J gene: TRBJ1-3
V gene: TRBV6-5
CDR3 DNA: TGTGCCAGCAAGGACGGGAACTCTGGAAACACCATATATTTT
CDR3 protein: CASKDGNSGNTIYF

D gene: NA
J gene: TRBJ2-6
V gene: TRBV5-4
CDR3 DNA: TGTGCCAGCAGCTTGGGGGCTTGGGGAAGGGGTGGGGCCAACGTCCTGACTTTC
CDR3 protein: CASSLGAWGRGGANVLTF